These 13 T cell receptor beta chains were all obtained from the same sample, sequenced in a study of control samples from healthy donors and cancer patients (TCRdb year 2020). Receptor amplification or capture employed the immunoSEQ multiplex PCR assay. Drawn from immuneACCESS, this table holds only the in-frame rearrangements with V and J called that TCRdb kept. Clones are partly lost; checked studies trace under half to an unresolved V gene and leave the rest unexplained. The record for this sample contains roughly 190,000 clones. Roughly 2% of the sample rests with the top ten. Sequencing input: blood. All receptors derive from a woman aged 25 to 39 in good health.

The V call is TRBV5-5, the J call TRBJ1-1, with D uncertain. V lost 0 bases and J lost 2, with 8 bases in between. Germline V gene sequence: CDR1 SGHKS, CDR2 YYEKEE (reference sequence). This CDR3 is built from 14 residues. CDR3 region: CASSLAPRNTEAFF. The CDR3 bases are TGTGCCAGCAGCTTGGCGCCGCGTAACACTGAAGCTTTCTTT.

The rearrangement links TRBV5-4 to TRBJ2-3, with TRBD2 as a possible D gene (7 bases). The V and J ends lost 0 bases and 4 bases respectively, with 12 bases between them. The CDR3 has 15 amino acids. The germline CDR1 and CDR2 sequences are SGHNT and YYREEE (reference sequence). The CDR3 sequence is CASSLAWGGADTQYF. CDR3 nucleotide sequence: TGTGCCAGCAGCTTGGCATGGGGGGGCGCAGATACGCAGTATTTT.

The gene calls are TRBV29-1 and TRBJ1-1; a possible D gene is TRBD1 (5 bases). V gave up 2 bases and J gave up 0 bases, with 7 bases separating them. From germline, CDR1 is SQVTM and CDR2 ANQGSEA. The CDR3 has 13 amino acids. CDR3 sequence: CSVEQGMNTEAFF. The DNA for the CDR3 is TGCAGCGTTGAACAGGGTATGAACACTGAAGCTTTCTTT.

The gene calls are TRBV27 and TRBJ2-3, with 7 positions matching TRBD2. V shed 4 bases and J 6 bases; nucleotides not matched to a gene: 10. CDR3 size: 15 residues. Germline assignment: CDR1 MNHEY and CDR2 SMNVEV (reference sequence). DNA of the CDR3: TGTGCCAGCAGTTCCCCCCTATGGGGGGGTGATACGCAGTATTTT. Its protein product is CASSSPLWGGDTQYF.

The CDR3 loop reads CASSPGGGGTEAFF. CDR3 DNA sequence: TGCGCCAGCAGCCCCGGGGGGGGTGGGACTGAAGCTTTCTTT. This chain uses TRBV5-1 with TRBJ1-1; possibly TRBD1 for D (5 bases). Germline V gives CDR1 SGHRS, CDR2 YFSETQ. The germline V and J ends were trimmed by 4 bases and 5 bases, with 15 bases remaining between them. The CDR3 runs to 14 residues.

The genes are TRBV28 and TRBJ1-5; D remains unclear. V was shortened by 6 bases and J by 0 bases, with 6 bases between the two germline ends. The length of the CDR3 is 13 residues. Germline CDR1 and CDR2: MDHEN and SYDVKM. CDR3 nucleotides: TGTGCCAGCAGACTTTATAGCAATCAGCCCCAGCATTTT. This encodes CASRLYSNQPQHF.

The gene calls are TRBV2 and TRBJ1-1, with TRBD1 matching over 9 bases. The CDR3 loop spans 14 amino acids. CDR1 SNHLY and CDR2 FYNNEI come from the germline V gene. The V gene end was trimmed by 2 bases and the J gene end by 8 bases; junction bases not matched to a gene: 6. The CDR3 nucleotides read TGTGCCAGCAGTGAACGGGGACAGGGATCCGAAGCTTTCTTT. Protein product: CASSERGQGSEAFF.

The CDR3 DNA is TGTGCCAGCAGGCCGCTGATCGAAAACATTCAGTACTTC. It codes for CASRPLIENIQYF. This chain links TRBV2 with TRBJ2-4; the D is unclear. Germline values: CDR1 SNHLY, CDR2 FYNNEI. V lost 6 bases and J lost 5, with 11 bases in between. The length of the CDR3 is 13 residues.

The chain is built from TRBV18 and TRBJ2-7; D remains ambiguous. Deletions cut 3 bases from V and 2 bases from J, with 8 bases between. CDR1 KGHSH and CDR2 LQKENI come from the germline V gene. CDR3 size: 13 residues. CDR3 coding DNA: TGTGCCAGCTCACCGAGTCCTCCCTACGAGCAGTACTTC. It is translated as CASSPSPPYEQYF. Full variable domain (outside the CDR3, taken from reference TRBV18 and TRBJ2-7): NAGVMQNPRHLVRRRGQEARLRCSPMKGHSHVYWYRQLPEEGLKFMVYLQKENIIDESGMPKERFSAEFPKEGPSILRIQQVVRGDSAAYFCASSPSPPYEQYFGPGTRLTVT.

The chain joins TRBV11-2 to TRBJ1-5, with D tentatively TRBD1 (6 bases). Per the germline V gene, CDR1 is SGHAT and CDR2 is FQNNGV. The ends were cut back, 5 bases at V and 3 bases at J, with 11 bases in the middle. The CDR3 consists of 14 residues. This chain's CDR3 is CASSLNRANQPQHF. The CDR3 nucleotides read TGTGCCAGCAGCCTAAACAGGGCCAATCAGCCCCAGCATTTT.

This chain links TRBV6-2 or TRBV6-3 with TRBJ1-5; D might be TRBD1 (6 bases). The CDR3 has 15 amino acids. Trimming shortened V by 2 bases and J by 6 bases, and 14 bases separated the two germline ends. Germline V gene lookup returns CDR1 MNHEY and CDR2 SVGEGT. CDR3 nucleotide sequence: TGTGCCAGCAGTTACGGAGGCGGACAGTTTCAGCCCCAGCATTTT. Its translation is CASSYGGGQFQPQHF.

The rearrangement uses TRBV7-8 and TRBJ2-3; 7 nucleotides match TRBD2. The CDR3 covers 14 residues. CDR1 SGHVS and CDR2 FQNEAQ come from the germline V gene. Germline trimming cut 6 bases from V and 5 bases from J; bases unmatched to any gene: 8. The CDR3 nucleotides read TGTGCCAGCAGGTTCGGTCCGGGGGGAGATACGCAGTATTTT. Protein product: CASRFGPGGDTQYF. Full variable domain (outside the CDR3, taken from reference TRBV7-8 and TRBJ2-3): GAGVSQSPRYKVAKRGQDVALRCDPISGHVSLFWYQQALGQGPEFLTYFQNEAQLDKSGLPSDRFFAERPEGSVSTLKIQRTQQEDSAVYLCASRFGPGGDTQYFGPGTRLTVL.

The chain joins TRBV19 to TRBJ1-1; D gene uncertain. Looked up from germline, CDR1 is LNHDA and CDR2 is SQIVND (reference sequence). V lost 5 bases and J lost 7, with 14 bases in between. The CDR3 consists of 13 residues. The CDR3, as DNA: TGTGCCAGTAGTCTCGGGTCCCCTGTTGAAGCTTTCTTT. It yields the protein CASSLGSPVEAFF.